This is a list of T cell receptor beta chains from one sample in a study of shared clonotypes between healthy human individuals. Profiling relied on immunoSEQ multiplex PCR, and the TCRdb table lists in-frame clones only, not all of them. In the table there are a few million clones, more than 90% of which are singletons. The sample was naive CD4+ T cells sorted from blood. These receptors were taken from a man younger than 30 in good health. The CDR3 runs from the conserved cysteine through the conserved F or W. The D gene is left open where the match is weak. Rows may omit the clone size; those that give it use once, few, many or a size class.

D	V	size	J	CDR3	DNA
-	TRBV9	few	TRBJ1-3	CASSAGWNTIYF	TGTGCCAGCAGCGCTGGATGGAACACCATATATTTT
TRBD2	TRBV7-6	-	TRBJ2-7	CASSLTSAYEQYF	TGTGCCAGCAGCTTAACTAGCGCCTACGAGCAGTACTTC
-	TRBV11-2	-	TRBJ2-3	CASSQERVTQYF	TGTGCCAGCAGCCAAGAGCGGGTTACGCAGTATTTT
TRBD2	TRBV7-9	-	TRBJ2-7	CASSLTREGEQYF	TGTGCCAGCAGCCTAACTAGGGAGGGCGAGCAGTACTTC
TRBD1	TRBV2	-	TRBJ2-5	CASRATGAPGETQYF	TGTGCCAGCAGGGCAACAGGGGCCCCGGGGGAGACCCAGTACTTC
TRBD2	TRBV7-3	-	TRBJ2-5	CASSSGLAGGSETQYF	TGTGCCAGCAGCTCCGGACTAGCGGGGGGGTCAGAGACCCAGTACTTC
-	TRBV2	-	TRBJ2-7	CASSEGGGEQYF	TGTGCCAGCAGTGAAGGGGGTGGCGAGCAGTACTTC
TRBD1	TRBV30	-	TRBJ1-5	CAWSEGAGNQPQHF	TGTGCCTGGAGTGAGGGGGCCGGCAATCAGCCCCAGCATTTT
TRBD2	TRBV18	once	TRBJ2-7	CASSPGLAGAYEQYF	TGTGCCAGCTCCCCCGGACTAGCGGGAGCCTACGAGCAGTACTTC
-	TRBV5-4	-	TRBJ1-2	CASSPHRYGYTF	TGTGCCAGCAGCCCGCATCGTTATGGCTACACCTTC
-	TRBV7-2	-	TRBJ2-1	CASSPWEGTNEQFF	TGTGCCAGCAGCCCCTGGGAAGGGACAAATGAGCAGTTCTTC
-	TRBV30	-	TRBJ2-7	CAWSYGGASYEQYF	TGTGCCTGGAGCTATGGTGGGGCATCCTACGAGCAGTACTTC
TRBD1	TRBV5-1	-	TRBJ2-7	CASSPDPGTGGEQYF	TGCGCCAGCAGCCCAGACCCCGGGACAGGGGGCGAGCAGTACTTC
-	TRBV30	-	TRBJ2-6	CASDDSGANVLTF	TGTGCCTCCGACGACTCTGGGGCCAACGTCCTGACTTTC
-	TRBV6-6	-	TRBJ2-7	CASRGDGPYEQYF	TGTGCCAGCAGGGGGGACGGTCCCTACGAGCAGTACTTC
-	TRBV5-1	-	TRBJ2-6	CASSPNSGANVLTF	TGCGCCAGCAGCCCCAACTCTGGGGCCAACGTCCTGACTTTC
-	TRBV25-1	-	TRBJ1-5	CASSDAGSGNQPQHF	TGTGCCAGCAGTGATGCGGGTTCCGGCAATCAGCCCCAGCATTTT
-	TRBV7-9	-	TRBJ1-2	CASSLGGAANYGYTF	TGTGCCAGCAGCTTAGGGGGTGCGGCAAACTATGGCTACACCTTC
TRBD1	TRBV28	-	TRBJ2-7	CASGGQGVWGEQYF	TGTGCCAGTGGGGGACAGGGGGTTTGGGGCGAGCAGTACTTC
-	TRBV2	once	TRBJ1-2	CASSGTGATRPYGYTF	TGTGCCAGCAGTGGGACGGGGGCCACCCGCCCCTATGGCTACACCTTC
-	TRBV6-1	once	TRBJ1-4	CASSGFPTNEKLFF	TGTGCCAGCAGTGGTTTTCCAACTAATGAAAAACTGTTTTTT
TRBD2	TRBV6-5	-	TRBJ2-5	CASSRNSGAKETQYF	TGTGCCAGCAGTCGGAATAGCGGGGCAAAAGAGACCCAGTACTTC
-	TRBV5-1	-	TRBJ2-3	CASSLVSNTDTQYF	TGCGCCAGCAGCTTGGTGTCTAACACAGATACGCAGTATTTT
-	TRBV2	-	TRBJ1-1	CASSTAVWGRAFF	TGTGCCAGCTCCACGGCGGTTTGGGGTCGTGCTTTCTTT
-	TRBV5-6	-	TRBJ1-4	CASSLFRSARRTNEKLFF	TGTGCCAGCAGCTTGTTCCGCTCGGCGCGGAGGACTAATGAAAAACTGTTTTTT